This TCR beta chain came from a study of shared clonotypes between healthy human individuals. As regards this clone: The same CDR3 can be traced to other DNA sequences in this sample.

V dropped 0 bases and J dropped 5 bases, with 10 bases sitting between them. Germline loops: CDR1 MNHEY, CDR2 SMNVEV (reference sequence). The CDR3 extends over 14 amino acids. Terminally differentiated effector memory CD45RA+ cells were excluded by CCR7 positive selection of CD45RO-negative cells. Every contributor of samples was a Caucasian grown-up residing in Nashville, Tennessee. Some clones are missing from TCRdb's copy, which holds only in-frame ones; the method was immunoSEQ multiplex PCR. The repertoire holds 1.5 million to 2.5 million clones, about 95% seen once, with more than 0.9% in the top ten.

The material sequenced was naive CD8+ T cells sorted from blood. The receptor was isolated from a man aged 18 to 35 in good health. The rearrangement uses TRBV27 and TRBJ1-1; the D gene is possibly TRBD1 (5 bases). The CDR3: CASSLSAGGTEAFF. The CDR3 region has the DNA TGTGCCAGCAGTTTATCAGCCGGGGGGACTGAAGCTTTCTTT.